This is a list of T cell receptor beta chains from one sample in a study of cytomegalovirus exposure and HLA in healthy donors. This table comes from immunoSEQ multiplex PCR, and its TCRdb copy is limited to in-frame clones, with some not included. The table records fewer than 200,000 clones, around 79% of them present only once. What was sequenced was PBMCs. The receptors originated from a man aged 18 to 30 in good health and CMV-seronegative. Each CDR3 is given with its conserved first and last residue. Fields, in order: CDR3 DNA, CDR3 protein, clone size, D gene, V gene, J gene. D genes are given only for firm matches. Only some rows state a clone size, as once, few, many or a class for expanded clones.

TGTGCCAGCAGCTTAGAAGGGGACGAGCAGTACTTC,CASSLEGDEQYF,NA,NA,TRBV5-6,TRBJ2-7
TGTGCCAGCACTCTCCTAGCGGGAGCAGATACGCAGTATTTT,CASTLLAGADTQYF,once,TRBD2,TRBV27,TRBJ2-3
TGTGCCAGCAGTTACTCGACAGGGAACACTGAAGCTTTCTTT,CASSYSTGNTEAFF,few,NA,TRBV6-6,TRBJ1-1
TGCGCCAGCAGCCCAAGACTAGCGGGGGCCTCCAATGAGCAGTTCTTC,CASSPRLAGASNEQFF,few,TRBD2,TRBV5-1,TRBJ2-1
TGTGCCAGCAGCTTCGGGACAGGAGACTACGAGCAGTACTTC,CASSFGTGDYEQYF,NA,TRBD1,TRBV5-4,TRBJ2-7
TGCAGCGCGTTAGCGGGAGCTTACAATGAGCAGTTCTTC,CSALAGAYNEQFF,NA,TRBD2,TRBV29-1,TRBJ2-1
TGTGCAAGTCAAGCCGTTCATCAAGGGGAAAATGAAAAACTGTTTTTT,CASQAVHQGENEKLFF,NA,NA,TRBV12-2,TRBJ1-4
TGCAGCGTTGAGGACCGGGACAGCCTCTCCTACGAGCAGTACTTC,CSVEDRDSLSYEQYF,NA,TRBD1,TRBV29-1,TRBJ2-7
TGTGCCAGCAGTCCCGGGACTAGCGGCTACGAGCAGTACTTC,CASSPGTSGYEQYF,NA,TRBD2,TRBV6-5,TRBJ2-7
TGCGCCAGCAGCCAAGAACCCAAGACTAGCGGGAGAAATACAGATACGCAGTATTTT,CASSQEPKTSGRNTDTQYF,few,TRBD2,TRBV4-3,TRBJ2-3
TGCAGCGTAGACAGGGCCAATTTTGGGGAGACCCAGTACTTC,CSVDRANFGETQYF,NA,TRBD1,TRBV29-1,TRBJ2-5